The rows below give T cell receptor beta chains drawn from one sample of a study of T cell responses to AZD1222 COVID-19 vaccine. The assay was immunoSEQ multiplex PCR, and TCRdb's table has in-frame clones only and misses some. This table holds around 150,000 clones, 85% to 95% found once. The input for sequencing was peripheral blood, taken on day 0 of AZD1222 vaccination. These receptors were collected from an adult in good health. Each CDR3 is given with its conserved first and last residue. A D gene is named only where the DNA matches it firmly. Clone size is stated in some rows and not others, as once, few, many or a class when expanded.

D gene: -
J gene: TRBJ2-5
V gene: TRBV14
clone size: -
CDR3 protein: CASSQAGQQETQYF
CDR3 DNA: TGTGCCAGCAGCCAAGCGGGACAACAAGAGACCCAGTACTTC

D gene: -
J gene: TRBJ1-2
V gene: TRBV19
clone size: -
CDR3 protein: CASSGTDNYGYTF
CDR3 DNA: TGTGCCAGTAGTGGGACGGATAACTATGGCTACACCTTC

D gene: TRBD1
J gene: TRBJ1-4
V gene: TRBV18
clone size: -
CDR3 protein: CASSPNRGATNEKLFF
CDR3 DNA: TGTGCCAGCTCACCAAACAGGGGGGCGACTAATGAAAAACTGTTTTTT

D gene: -
J gene: TRBJ1-6
V gene: TRBV10-3
clone size: -
CDR3 protein: CAIKGSYNSPLHF
CDR3 DNA: TGTGCCATCAAAGGCTCCTATAATTCACCCCTCCACTTT

D gene: TRBD2
J gene: TRBJ2-7
V gene: TRBV28
clone size: once
CDR3 protein: CASSLSQWAGGMYEQYF
CDR3 DNA: TGTGCCAGCAGTTTATCGCAATGGGCGGGAGGGATGTACGAGCAGTACTTC

D gene: TRBD1
J gene: TRBJ2-7
V gene: TRBV19
clone size: -
CDR3 protein: CASNPGTGVYEQYF
CDR3 DNA: TGTGCCAGTAATCCCGGGACAGGGGTATACGAGCAGTACTTC

D gene: -
J gene: TRBJ2-1
V gene: TRBV6-5
clone size: -
CDR3 protein: CASSDSNYNEQFF
CDR3 DNA: TGTGCCAGCTCGGACAGCAATTACAATGAGCAGTTCTTC

D gene: TRBD1
J gene: TRBJ1-2
V gene: TRBV6-5
clone size: -
CDR3 protein: CASGMTGSPYGYTF
CDR3 DNA: TGTGCCAGCGGTATGACAGGGAGCCCCTATGGCTACACCTTC

D gene: TRBD1
J gene: TRBJ1-4
V gene: TRBV7-8
clone size: -
CDR3 protein: CASIDRGNEKLFF
CDR3 DNA: TGTGCCAGCATTGACAGGGGGAATGAAAAACTGTTTTTT

D gene: -
J gene: TRBJ2-2
V gene: TRBV19
clone size: many
CDR3 protein: CASRDTGELFF
CDR3 DNA: TGTGCCAGTAGAGACACCGGGGAGCTGTTTTTT

D gene: -
J gene: TRBJ2-1
V gene: TRBV2
clone size: -
CDR3 protein: CASKALLDLNEQFF
CDR3 DNA: TGTGCCAGCAAGGCCCTACTAGACCTCAATGAGCAGTTCTTC

D gene: -
J gene: TRBJ2-7
V gene: TRBV27
clone size: -
CDR3 protein: CASSLAGDRLNVGAQYF
CDR3 DNA: TGTGCCAGCAGTTTAGCCGGGGACCGCTTGAACGTGGGCGCGCAGTACTTC

D gene: -
J gene: TRBJ1-1
V gene: TRBV29-1
clone size: once
CDR3 protein: CSTRGDTEAFF
CDR3 DNA: TGCAGTACCAGGGGAGACACTGAAGCTTTCTTT

D gene: TRBD1
J gene: TRBJ1-1
V gene: TRBV28
clone size: once
CDR3 protein: CASSPGTAPTTEAFF
CDR3 DNA: TGTGCCAGCAGTCCCGGGACAGCCCCCACGACTGAAGCTTTCTTT

D gene: TRBD1
J gene: TRBJ1-2
V gene: TRBV7-9
clone size: -
CDR3 protein: CASSLGQDYGYTF
CDR3 DNA: TGTGCCAGCAGCTTGGGACAGGACTATGGCTACACCTTC

D gene: -
J gene: TRBJ1-6
V gene: TRBV7-3
clone size: -
CDR3 protein: CASSQRPGGNSPLHF
CDR3 DNA: TGTGCCAGCAGTCAGCGGCCAGGAGGGAATTCACCCCTCCACTTT

D gene: -
J gene: TRBJ1-5
V gene: TRBV5-1
clone size: -
CDR3 protein: CASSLGGFFDQPQHF
CDR3 DNA: TGCGCCAGCAGCTTGGGGGGGTTTTTCGATCAGCCCCAGCATTTT

D gene: -
J gene: TRBJ2-7
V gene: TRBV6-5
clone size: -
CDR3 protein: CASSYSADGSYEQYF
CDR3 DNA: TGTGCCAGCAGTTACTCGGCAGATGGCTCCTACGAGCAGTACTTC

D gene: TRBD2
J gene: TRBJ2-5
V gene: TRBV6-2/TRBV6-3
clone size: -
CDR3 protein: CASSSGGGAWETQYF
CDR3 DNA: TGTGCCAGCAGTTCCGGCGGGGGGGCCTGGGAGACCCAGTACTTC

D gene: TRBD1
J gene: TRBJ1-1
V gene: TRBV20-1
clone size: -
CDR3 protein: CSASTTGGPDTEAFF
CDR3 DNA: TGCAGTGCTAGTACGACAGGGGGCCCGGACACTGAAGCTTTCTTT

D gene: -
J gene: TRBJ1-3
V gene: TRBV29-1
clone size: -
CDR3 protein: CSVGRQVGGNTIYF
CDR3 DNA: TGCAGCGTTGGTCGACAGGTAGGTGGAAACACCATATATTTT

D gene: -
J gene: TRBJ2-7
V gene: TRBV21-1
clone size: -
CDR3 protein: CASSNIPGQGLGKAYEQYF
CDR3 DNA: TGTGCCAGCAGCAATATCCCGGGACAGGGCTTAGGAAAGGCCTACGAGCAGTACTTC

D gene: -
J gene: TRBJ2-7
V gene: TRBV5-1
clone size: -
CDR3 protein: CASSRQAPTEGSSYEQYF
CDR3 DNA: TGCGCCAGCAGCAGACAGGCCCCGACTGAAGGGAGTTCCTACGAGCAGTACTTC

D gene: -
J gene: TRBJ2-7
V gene: TRBV2
clone size: -
CDR3 protein: CASRSRDDVQDEQYF
CDR3 DNA: TGTGCCAGCCGGAGCCGGGACGACGTCCAGGACGAGCAGTACTTC

D gene: TRBD1
J gene: TRBJ1-4
V gene: TRBV27
clone size: -
CDR3 protein: CASSLRNRGVEKLFF
CDR3 DNA: TGTGCCAGCAGTTTAAGGAACAGGGGGGTGGAAAAACTGTTTTTT

D gene: -
J gene: TRBJ1-2
V gene: TRBV30
clone size: -
CDR3 protein: CAWSPGPRAYGYTF
CDR3 DNA: TGTGCCTGGAGCCCGGGACCTAGGGCCTATGGCTACACCTTC

D gene: TRBD1
J gene: TRBJ1-5
V gene: TRBV24-1
clone size: -
CDR3 protein: CATTGTGGNQPQHF
CDR3 DNA: TGTGCCACCACCGGGACAGGAGGCAATCAGCCCCAGCATTTT

D gene: -
J gene: TRBJ1-2
V gene: TRBV6-1
clone size: -
CDR3 protein: CASSEALGGLGYGYTF
CDR3 DNA: TGTGCCAGCAGTGAAGCATTAGGGGGGTTGGGCTATGGCTACACCTTC

D gene: TRBD2
J gene: TRBJ2-1
V gene: TRBV11-3
clone size: -
CDR3 protein: CASSLLAGARGNEQFF
CDR3 DNA: TGTGCCAGCAGCTTATTAGCGGGAGCAAGGGGAAATGAGCAGTTCTTC

D gene: TRBD1
J gene: TRBJ1-1
V gene: TRBV6-6
clone size: -
CDR3 protein: CASSYGTGETEAFF
CDR3 DNA: TGTGCCAGCAGTTACGGGACAGGGGAAACTGAAGCTTTCTTT

D gene: -
J gene: TRBJ2-1
V gene: TRBV11-2
clone size: -
CDR3 protein: CASSLPGLNEQFF
CDR3 DNA: TGTGCCAGCAGCTTACCGGGCCTGAATGAGCAGTTCTTC

D gene: -
J gene: TRBJ2-3
V gene: TRBV6-1
clone size: -
CDR3 protein: CASSELGHSSDTQYF
CDR3 DNA: TGTGCCAGCAGTGAGCTCGGGCACAGTTCAGATACGCAGTATTTT

D gene: -
J gene: TRBJ2-7
V gene: TRBV20-1
clone size: -
CDR3 protein: CSARGKYEQYF
CDR3 DNA: TGCAGTGCTCGGGGAAAATACGAGCAGTACTTC

D gene: -
J gene: TRBJ1-3
V gene: TRBV6-6
clone size: -
CDR3 protein: CASSYSDGNTIYF
CDR3 DNA: TGTGCCAGCAGTTACTCGGATGGAAACACCATATATTTT

D gene: -
J gene: TRBJ1-5
V gene: TRBV7-8
clone size: -
CDR3 protein: CASTLSEWDIYSNQPQHF
CDR3 DNA: TGTGCCAGCACCTTATCCGAATGGGACATCTATAGCAATCAGCCCCAGCATTTT

D gene: -
J gene: TRBJ1-5
V gene: TRBV4-1
clone size: -
CDR3 protein: CASSQTGHGLNQPQHF
CDR3 DNA: TGCGCCAGCAGCCAGACAGGCCACGGGCTAAATCAGCCCCAGCATTTT

D gene: -
J gene: TRBJ1-6
V gene: TRBV28
clone size: -
CDR3 protein: CASSLSGLRAPLHF
CDR3 DNA: TGTGCCAGCAGTTTATCAGGCCTGAGGGCACCCCTCCACTTT

D gene: -
J gene: TRBJ1-5
V gene: TRBV4-1
clone size: -
CDR3 protein: CASSQMGLTGVSQPQHF
CDR3 DNA: TGCGCCAGCAGCCAAATGGGATTAACGGGGGTCAGTCAGCCCCAGCATTTT

D gene: -
J gene: TRBJ1-1
V gene: TRBV4-1
clone size: -
CDR3 protein: CASTQGMNTEAFF
CDR3 DNA: TGCGCCAGCACCCAGGGGATGAACACTGAAGCTTTCTTT

D gene: TRBD1
J gene: TRBJ2-7
V gene: TRBV27
clone size: few
CDR3 protein: CASSTRQGAWGEQYF
CDR3 DNA: TGTGCCAGCAGTACCCGACAGGGGGCTTGGGGCGAGCAGTACTTC

D gene: TRBD1
J gene: TRBJ1-4
V gene: TRBV5-1
clone size: -
CDR3 protein: CASSGGQGRGEKLFF
CDR3 DNA: TGCGCCAGCAGCGGTGGACAGGGGCGGGGTGAAAAACTGTTTTTT

D gene: TRBD1
J gene: TRBJ1-2
V gene: TRBV7-9
clone size: -
CDR3 protein: CASSRTGQGLYGYTF
CDR3 DNA: TGTGCCAGCAGCCGGACGGGACAGGGCCTCTATGGCTACACCTTC

D gene: TRBD1
J gene: TRBJ2-1
V gene: TRBV5-1
clone size: -
CDR3 protein: CASSHGQGSYNEQFF
CDR3 DNA: TGCGCCAGCAGCCACGGACAGGGCTCCTACAATGAGCAGTTCTTC

D gene: -
J gene: TRBJ2-7
V gene: TRBV5-6
clone size: -
CDR3 protein: CASSLGAGGVEQYF
CDR3 DNA: TGTGCCAGCAGCTTGGGGGCAGGTGGAGTGGAGCAGTACTTC

D gene: TRBD1
J gene: TRBJ2-5
V gene: TRBV5-1
clone size: -
CDR3 protein: CASSNGQGTQETQYF
CDR3 DNA: TGCGCCAGCAGCAACGGACAGGGGACGCAAGAGACCCAGTACTTC

D gene: -
J gene: TRBJ1-4
V gene: TRBV7-3
clone size: -
CDR3 protein: CASSLEPFDEKLFF
CDR3 DNA: TGTGCCAGCAGCTTGGAGCCTTTTGATGAAAAACTGTTTTTT

D gene: -
J gene: TRBJ2-1
V gene: TRBV6-5
clone size: -
CDR3 protein: CASSSTRLVTYNEQFF
CDR3 DNA: TGTGCCAGCAGTTCTACACGACTAGTAACCTACAATGAGCAGTTCTTC

D gene: -
J gene: TRBJ2-7
V gene: TRBV7-2
clone size: -
CDR3 protein: CASSSGPYEQYF
CDR3 DNA: TGTGCCAGCAGCTCGGGACCCTACGAGCAGTACTTC

D gene: -
J gene: TRBJ2-7
V gene: TRBV30
clone size: -
CDR3 protein: CAWTPGSLNYEQYF
CDR3 DNA: TGTGCCTGGACCCCGGGAAGTCTCAACTACGAGCAGTACTTC

D gene: TRBD1
J gene: TRBJ1-2
V gene: TRBV6-5
clone size: -
CDR3 protein: CASSYRGQGNYGYTF
CDR3 DNA: TGTGCCAGCAGTTACAGGGGACAGGGGAACTATGGCTACACCTTC

D gene: -
J gene: TRBJ1-2
V gene: TRBV28
clone size: -
CDR3 protein: CASSPPANYGYTF
CDR3 DNA: TGTGCCAGCAGTCCACCCGCAAACTATGGCTACACCTTC

D gene: TRBD1
J gene: TRBJ1-2
V gene: TRBV12-3/TRBV12-4
clone size: -
CDR3 protein: CASSLTGAGGYTF
CDR3 DNA: TGTGCCAGCAGTTTAACAGGGGCTGGGGGCTACACCTTC

D gene: -
J gene: TRBJ2-7
V gene: TRBV30
clone size: -
CDR3 protein: CALTGGPYEQYF
CDR3 DNA: TGTGCCCTAACCGGGGGGCCCTACGAGCAGTACTTC

D gene: TRBD1
J gene: TRBJ1-2
V gene: TRBV6-5
clone size: -
CDR3 protein: CASSPRQGPYGYTF
CDR3 DNA: TGTGCCAGCAGTCCCCGACAGGGACCCTATGGCTACACCTTC

D gene: -
J gene: TRBJ1-1
V gene: TRBV11-2
clone size: -
CDR3 protein: CASSPPRVLEAFF
CDR3 DNA: TGTGCCAGCAGCCCCCCGCGGGTGCTTGAAGCTTTCTTT

D gene: -
J gene: TRBJ2-7
V gene: TRBV30
clone size: -
CDR3 protein: CAWSDGPLGAEQYF
CDR3 DNA: TGTGCCTGGAGTGACGGGCCGCTGGGCGCAGAGCAGTACTTC

D gene: TRBD1
J gene: TRBJ1-1
V gene: TRBV28
clone size: -
CDR3 protein: CASRSAGGVINTEAFF
CDR3 DNA: TGTGCCAGCAGGTCGGCAGGGGGCGTTATTAACACTGAAGCTTTCTTT

D gene: -
J gene: TRBJ2-1
V gene: TRBV7-2
clone size: once
CDR3 protein: CASSSGGHNEQFF
CDR3 DNA: TGTGCCAGCAGCTCGGGGGGCCACAATGAGCAGTTCTTC

D gene: -
J gene: TRBJ2-1
V gene: TRBV21-1
clone size: -
CDR3 protein: CASSKGSAGSSYNEQFF
CDR3 DNA: TGTGCCAGCAGCAAAGGATCAGCGGGGAGCTCCTACAATGAGCAGTTCTTC

D gene: -
J gene: TRBJ2-3
V gene: TRBV6-5
clone size: -
CDR3 protein: CASKGLDTQYF
CDR3 DNA: TGTGCCAGCAAGGGGTTGGATACGCAGTATTTT